A selection of T cell receptor beta chains follows, all from one sample in a study of cytomegalovirus exposure and HLA in healthy donors. Here immunoSEQ multiplex PCR was the method, and the copy in TCRdb shows in-frame clones only, minus some. Of roughly 190,000 clones in the sample, about 81% were seen once. Sequenced sample: PBMCs. These receptors all come from a man in his late teens or twenties in good health and CMV-seronegative. CDR3s leave out the opening cysteine and the closing phenylalanine or tryptophan.

V gene	J gene	CDR3 protein
TRBV4-2	TRBJ2-2	ASSHKDWTADGELF
TRBV7-9	TRBJ2-3	SSSPSGGYADTQY
TRBV19	TRBJ2-5	ASSPRGLAETQY
TRBV30	TRBJ2-1	AWAQQLNEQF
TRBV2	TRBJ1-2	ASRGRDYT
TRBV19	TRBJ1-4	ASSIYLGEKLF
TRBV7-8	TRBJ2-7	ASSLVAGGREQY
TRBV10-3	TRBJ1-1	AISADRGISEAF
TRBV10-3	TRBJ2-2	AISEWGTSRLANTGELF
TRBV7-2	TRBJ1-5	ASSLQGGSHQPQH
TRBV19	TRBJ1-5	ASSIDGTRSNQPQH
TRBV7-8	TRBJ1-5	ASSLRGARFQPQH
TRBV15	TRBJ2-1	ATSRDLADVGQF
TRBV7-2	TRBJ1-1	ASSSTGGYTEAF
TRBV19	TRBJ1-3	ASSHDLSSSGNTIY
TRBV18	TRBJ1-3	ASSPFQGLHSGNTIY
TRBV11-3	TRBJ2-1	ASQDRGHHEQF